The rows below give T cell receptor beta chains drawn from one sample of a study of shared clonotypes between healthy human individuals. The method was immunoSEQ multiplex PCR; TCRdb's version includes in-frame clones alone and lacks a portion of them. The sample has 2 million to 2.5 million clones; around 95% are singletons. The specimen sequenced was naive CD4+ T cells sorted from blood. The receptors stem from a man in his late teens or twenties in good health. Both conserved end residues are part of each CDR3. The D gene is left open where the match is weak. Only some rows state a clone size, as once, few, many or a class for expanded clones.

j_call v_call clone_size d_call cdr3_nt cdr3_aa
TRBJ2-7 TRBV28 - TRBD1 TGTGCCAGCAGTTTAACCGGACAGGGAAACAGGTACGAGCAGTACTTC CASSLTGQGNRYEQYF
TRBJ2-7 TRBV4-1 - - TGCGCCAGCAGCCAAGTAGTTCGGCAGGGGACCTACGAGCAGTACTTC CASSQVVRQGTYEQYF
TRBJ1-6 TRBV6-1 - - TGTGCCAGCAGTGTCCGGTCCTATAATTCACCCCTCCACTTT CASSVRSYNSPLHF
TRBJ2-1 TRBV7-9 once - TGTGCCAGCAGCATCTTGACGGGCCTCAACAATGAGCAGTTCTTC CASSILTGLNNEQFF
TRBJ2-1 TRBV11-1 - TRBD1 TGTGCCAGCAGTACTGGACAGGGGGCTGTTCAGAAGTTCTTC CASSTGQGAVQKFF
TRBJ1-1 TRBV7-2 - - TGTGCCAGCAGCTTAGAAGTGAGAAACACTGAAGCTTTCTTT CASSLEVRNTEAFF
TRBJ2-2 TRBV19 - - TGTGCCAGTAGTATAGGAGGGGGTACCGGGGAGCTGTTTTTT CASSIGGGTGELFF
TRBJ2-7 TRBV4-1 - TRBD2 TGCGCCAGCAGCCGGACTAGCGGGAGTACTTACGAGCAGTACTTC CASSRTSGSTYEQYF
TRBJ2-5 TRBV30 once - TGTGCCTGGAGTTTTCGATTTAGAGAGACCCAGTACTTC CAWSFRFRETQYF
TRBJ1-2 TRBV5-1 - - TGCGCCAGCAGCCCGGAACCTGTGACAGCTAACTATGGCTACACCTTC CASSPEPVTANYGYTF
TRBJ1-3 TRBV5-1 - - TGCGCCAGCAGCTTGGGAGGATCTGGAAACACCATATATTTT CASSLGGSGNTIYF
TRBJ1-1 TRBV5-4 - - TGTGCCAGCAGCTTGCCCGGGGGGCGTGTGAACACTGAAGCTTTCTTT CASSLPGGRVNTEAFF
TRBJ2-2 TRBV28 - - TGTGCCAGCAGGGCAATCGGGACAATCGGGGAGCTGTTTTTT CASRAIGTIGELFF
TRBJ2-7 TRBV4-3 - - TGCGCCAGCAGCCAAGTGGTAGGAGGGGCGCGGGAGCAGTACTTC CASSQVVGGAREQYF
TRBJ2-1 TRBV5-1 - TRBD2 TGCGCCAGCAGCCTTAGCGGGGGCGGGCGTGAGCAGTTCTTC CASSLSGGGREQFF
TRBJ2-7 TRBV19 - - TGTGCCAGTAGTATTGGTCCCGGGCCCTACGAGCAGTACTTC CASSIGPGPYEQYF
TRBJ2-7 TRBV5-6 - TRBD1 TGTGCCAGCAGATATTGGGACAGGGATAGCTACGAGCAGTACTTC CASRYWDRDSYEQYF
TRBJ1-1 TRBV7-2 - - TGTGCCAGCAGCTTACAGGGGTCTATGAACACTGAAGCTTTCTTT CASSLQGSMNTEAFF
TRBJ2-3 TRBV10-3 - TRBD2 TGTGCCATCAGTCAGACTAGCGGAACCACTAGCACAGATACGCAGTATTTT CAISQTSGTTSTDTQYF
TRBJ1-4 TRBV5-1 - - TGCGCCAGCAGCGAACAGGGAACTAATGAAAAACTGTTTTTT CASSEQGTNEKLFF
TRBJ2-5 TRBV7-9 - - TGTGCCAGCAGCCCCGAATCCAAACTAGAGACCCAGTACTTC CASSPESKLETQYF
TRBJ2-5 TRBV30 - TRBD2 TGTGCCTGGGGACTAGCGGGAGGAGAGACCCAGTACTTC CAWGLAGGETQYF
TRBJ2-5 TRBV5-4 once - TGTGCCAGCAGCTTGTCAACGAGCGAGACCCAGTACTTC CASSLSTSETQYF
TRBJ2-7 TRBV6-5 once TRBD2 TGTGCCAGCAGCTTAATAGCGGGAGGGCCGGGGGAGCAGTACTTC CASSLIAGGPGEQYF
TRBJ1-1 TRBV4-2 - - TGTGCCAGCAGCCTGCGCGGCACTGAAGCTTTCTTT CASSLRGTEAFF
TRBJ1-5 TRBV6-1 - - TGTGCCAGCAGTAACCGGGACTGGGGCAATCAGCCCCAGCATTTT CASSNRDWGNQPQHF
TRBJ2-7 TRBV11-2 - TRBD1 TGTGCCAGCAGCCCTCGGGACAGGGGGAAATACGAGCAGTACTTC CASSPRDRGKYEQYF
TRBJ2-5 TRBV7-9 - - TGTGCCAGCAGCTTAAGTTCGGGACCAGACCGGGCCCAGTACTTC CASSLSSGPDRAQYF
TRBJ2-7 TRBV6-1 - - TGTGCCAGCCAAGGACCGGGGTCCTACGAGCAGTACTTC CASQGPGSYEQYF
TRBJ2-1 TRBV7-8 - - TGTGCCAGCAGCTTAGGGAGCTCCTACAATGAGCAGTTCTTC CASSLGSSYNEQFF
TRBJ2-1 TRBV5-1 - TRBD1 TGCGCCAGCAGCTTTACCGGGACAGTCTACAATGAGCAGTTCTTC CASSFTGTVYNEQFF
TRBJ2-1 TRBV15 - - TGTGCCACCAGCAGACCCTGGGACTCCAGCTCCTACAATGAGCAGTTCTTC CATSRPWDSSSYNEQFF
TRBJ1-6 TRBV30 - - TGTGCCTGGAGTGGCGCGGGCAATTCACCCCTCCACTTT CAWSGAGNSPLHF
TRBJ1-1 TRBV30 - - TGTGCCTGGAGTGCAGAGGGAAACACTGAAGCTTTCTTT CAWSAEGNTEAFF
TRBJ2-7 TRBV7-8 once - TGTGCCAGCAGCTCCGACAGCTCCTACGAGCAGTACTTC CASSSDSSYEQYF
TRBJ2-7 TRBV6-6 - - TGTGCCAGCAGTAAAACCGAGAAGGCGGAGCAGTACTTC CASSKTEKAEQYF
TRBJ2-1 TRBV5-4 once TRBD2 TGTGCCAGCAGCTTGCTGGCGGGGGAATTGGGAAATGAGCAGTTCTTC CASSLLAGELGNEQFF
TRBJ2-2 TRBV4-1 - - TGCGCCAGCAGCCAAGGGCCCAGGATCCCCGGGGAGCTGTTTTTT CASSQGPRIPGELFF
TRBJ1-2 TRBV7-2 once TRBD1 TGTGCCAGCAGCCCCGGACAGGGGGCCTATGGCTACACCTTC CASSPGQGAYGYTF
TRBJ2-2 TRBV12-5 - TRBD1 TGTGCTAGTGGTTCCTTATCCGGGACAGTTGCCGGGGAGCTGTTTTTT CASGSLSGTVAGELFF
TRBJ2-1 TRBV25-1 - - TGTGCCAGCAGTGAAGTGGACGACCAATACAATGAGCAGTTCTTC CASSEVDDQYNEQFF
TRBJ1-3 TRBV30 - - TGTGCCTGGGTTAAAGCCGGGACGGCCGGGTCGCAATCTGGAAACACCATATATTTT CAWVKAGTAGSQSGNTIYF
TRBJ1-4 TRBV9 once - TGTGCCAGCAGCTCATCCGGGGCCAAAAATGAAAAACTGTTTTTT CASSSSGAKNEKLFF
TRBJ2-5 TRBV5-1 - TRBD1 TGCGCCAGCAGCTCGGACAGGGGGATTCAAGAGACCCAGTACTTC CASSSDRGIQETQYF
TRBJ1-2 TRBV10-3 - TRBD1 TGTGCCATCAGTGAGGGACAGGCTAACTATGGCTACACCTTC CAISEGQANYGYTF